Each of the 18 T cell receptor beta chains below was sequenced from the same sample in a study of patients and donors after allogeneic stem cell transplantation. TCRdb passed the RT-PCR reads through MiXCR, listing each CDR3 protein once. The sample yields 200,000 to 250,000 distinct CDR3 sequences, roughly 15% seen once. The source material was blood, either unsorted or a sorted T cell fraction (not recorded which). The receptors were gathered from a human donor who was either an allogeneic HSCT recipient or a stem cell or donor lymphocyte infusion donor (not recorded which). It is not recorded whose cells these are; they may come from a transplant donor.

The table lists this clonotype with many counts. The chain is built from TRBV12-3 or TRBV12-4 and TRBJ1-5; D possibly corresponds to TRBD1 (6 bases). This CDR3 contains 14 residues. With 5 bases removed from V and 4 bases from J, the gap between germline ends came to 12 bases. The CDR3 reads CASSGGTKNQPQHF. The DNA of the CDR3 is TGTGCCAGCAGTGGCGGGACAAAGAATCAGCCCCAGCATTTT.

The chain combines TRBV6-1 with TRBJ2-7, with D possibly matching TRBD1 (6 bases). The germline CDR1 and CDR2 sequences are MNHNS and SASEGT. Trimming removed 6 bases at V and 1 base at J, with 10 bases between. The CDR3 has 13 amino acids. CDR3 bases: TGTGCCAGCAGACTGGACAGATCCTACGAGCAGTACTTC. Protein: CASRLDRSYEQYF.

This sequence joins TRBV12-3 or TRBV12-4 and TRBJ1-4; D is uncertain. Trimming took 0 bases from V and 1 from J, leaving 9 bases between them. This CDR3 has 16 residues. CDR3 region: CASSLAPAGTNEKLFF. The CDR3 DNA reads TGTGCCAGCAGTTTAGCTCCAGCGGGAACTAATGAAAAACTGTTTTTT.

There are a few counts of this clonotype. The chain is built from TRBV30 and TRBJ1-1; weak D call: TRBD1 (6 bases). CDR1 and CDR2 (germline): GTSNPN, SVGIG (reference sequence). Between the trimmed V and J ends, which lost 1 base and 6 bases, there was a span of 12 bases. This CDR3 has 13 amino acids. The DNA of the CDR3 is TGTGCCTGGAGTGGACGAGGACAGCCTGAAGCTTTCTTT. As protein: CAWSGRGQPEAFF.

This clonotype has at least ten counts. This sequence joins TRBV27 and TRBJ2-7; no firm D call. CDR1 MNHEY and CDR2 SMNVEV come from the germline V gene (reference sequence). The ends were cut back, 3 bases at V and 0 bases at J, with 12 bases in the middle. The CDR3 sequence is 15 residues long. In nucleotides, the CDR3 is TGTGCCAGCAGTTTTATGGGAACCGACTCCTACGAGCAGTACTTC. Protein sequence: CASSFMGTDSYEQYF.

The V gene is TRBV28, the J gene TRBJ1-2; TRBD1 agrees at 7 bases. This CDR3 has 14 residues. Unmatched junction bases numbered 6, after V lost 6 bases and J lost 2 bases. Germline CDR1 is MDHEN and CDR2 is SYDVKM. In nucleotides, the CDR3 is TGTGCCAGCAGGAGTGGGGACAGAAACTATGGCTACACCTTC. It encodes CASRSGDRNYGYTF.

Many counts were recorded for this clonotype. The CDR3 loop is CAISAGRQSTEAFF. In nucleotides, the CDR3 is TGTGCCATCAGTGCCGGAAGGCAGAGCACTGAAGCTTTCTTT. J is TRBJ1-1 and V is TRBV10-3; D gene uncertain. Germline V gives CDR1 ENHRY, CDR2 SYGVKD. V gave up 4 bases and J gave up 4 bases, with 13 bases separating them. The CDR3 runs to 14 residues.

This clonotype came up a few times. The chain is built from TRBV5-1 and TRBJ2-7; TRBD2 aligns across 8 bases. Per the germline V gene, CDR1 is SGHRS and CDR2 is YFSETQ. The CDR3 contains 14 residues. The V gene end was trimmed by 4 bases and the J gene end by 6 bases; junction bases not matched to a gene: 9. CDR3 protein: CASSSGAGAGEQYF. The CDR3 nucleotides read TGCGCCAGCAGCAGCGGAGCGGGAGCGGGCGAGCAGTACTTC.

This clonotype was observed at least ten times. The gene calls are TRBV20-1 and TRBJ1-2; D is perhaps TRBD1 (6 bases). CDR1 is DFQATT, CDR2 SNEGSKA, per germline (reference sequence). Trimming left V 1 base short and J 5 bases short, with 17 bases between. There are 15 residues in the CDR3. CDR3 sequence (DNA): TGCAGTGCTAGAGCCCCTCGAGCAGGGGATTATGGCTACACCTTC. This encodes CSARAPRAGDYGYTF.

This clonotype was counted a few times. The limits of the CDR3 on the DNA are not certain, so only TCRdb's listed CDR3 is given. The V and J genes are TRBV5-6 and TRBJ2-4; whether TRBD1, the table's D call, matches the DNA was not checked. Looked up from germline, CDR1 is SGHDT and CDR2 is YYEEEE. The CDR3 is 16 residues long, counting both termini. CDR3 amino acids: CASSFSGPVAKNIQYF.

This clonotype appeared many times. V is TRBV12-3 or TRBV12-4 and J is TRBJ2-7; weak D call: TRBD1 (5 bases). V dropped 1 base and J dropped 4 bases, with 14 bases sitting between them. The CDR3 sequence is 15 residues long. CDR3 nucleotides: TGTGCCAGCAGTTTAGGCGGCAGGGCTAATTACGAGCAGTACTTC. Translation gives CASSLGGRANYEQYF.

CDR3 DNA sequence: TGTGCCAGCAGTGTTCAAGGGTCTGAGACCCAGTACTTC. Translated: CASSVQGSETQYF. V and J are TRBV2 and TRBJ2-5; the D is unclear. CDR1 is SNHLY, CDR2 FYNNEI, per germline. Trimming took 4 bases from V and 5 from J, leaving 11 bases between them. This CDR3 contains 13 residues.

V and J are TRBV5-6 and TRBJ1-2; 7 nucleotides line up with TRBD1. CDR3 length: 13 amino acids. J gave up 10 bases and V 0 bases, and 6 bases lay outside the gene matches. The germline V gene encodes CDR1 SGHDT and CDR2 YYEEEE. CDR3 in amino acids: CASSLVAGGAYTF. DNA of the CDR3: TGTGCCAGCAGCTTGGTTGCAGGGGGAGCCTACACCTTC.

This clonotype appeared a few times. An end of the junction differs from the germline gene, which may be a read error. V gene TRBV6-6 combines with J gene TRBJ1-5; no definite D call. The germline V gene has CDR1 MNHNY and CDR2 SVGAGI (reference sequence). The CDR3 spans 13 residues. The CDR3 sequence: CTSSYSSNQPQHF. DNA for the CDR3: TGTACCAGCAGTTACAGCAGCAATCAGCCCCAGCATTTT.

This clonotype has ten or more counts. The rearrangement uses TRBV12-3 or TRBV12-4 and TRBJ2-3; unclear D gene. There are 13 residues in the CDR3. The ends were cut back, 5 bases at V and 6 bases at J, with 12 bases in the middle. The CDR3 DNA is TGTGCCAGCAGTGACACAGCGAGGGATACGCAGTATTTT. Its translation: CASSDTARDTQYF.

This chain links TRBV18 with TRBJ1-5; D ambiguous. There are 14 residues in the CDR3. Germline V gene sequence: CDR1 KGHSH, CDR2 LQKENI. The V end lost 3 bases, the J end lost 3 bases, and 9 bases lay between the germline ends. CDR3 protein: CASSPGQNNQPQHF. The CDR3 DNA reads as TGTGCCAGCTCACCCGGGCAGAACAATCAGCCCCAGCATTTT. The whole variable domain, filled in from reference TRBV18 and TRBJ1-5, reads NAGVMQNPRHLVRRRGQEARLRCSPMKGHSHVYWYRQLPEEGLKFMVYLQKENIIDESGMPKERFSAEFPKEGPSILRIQQVVRGDSAAYFCASSPGQNNQPQHFGDGTRLSIL.

Regarding this clonotype: A read error may be the cause here, since a much bigger clone is one base away. V is TRBV6-2 or TRBV6-3 and J is TRBJ1-2; D unresolved. This CDR3 has 10 residues. Germline V gene lookup returns CDR1 MNHEY and CDR2 SVGEGT. The CDR3 is CVSSYRGLAF. DNA of the CDR3: TGTGTCAGCAGTTACCGCGGCCTGGCCTTC.

This rearrangement joins TRBV11-2 to TRBJ2-2; D possibly corresponds to TRBD2 (6 bases). Germline V gene lookup returns CDR1 SGHAT and CDR2 FQNNGV. The CDR3 loop spans 14 amino acids. Trimming pared 5 bases from V and 4 bases from J, leaving 11 bases between. CDR3 coding DNA: TGTGCCAGCAGCCGGGACTGGCGCACCGGGGAGCTGTTTTTT. Translation: CASSRDWRTGELFF.